This T cell receptor (beta chain) was sequenced for a study of T cells in placental villitis. The study in broad terms: To test an allograft-versus-infection hypothesis, the study compared placental TCR-beta repertoires across three groups: villitis of unknown etiology, unaffected controls matched for gestational age, and infectious villitis.

Here is what the overall study found, with its caveats: CMV-specific clone frequencies were higher in infectious CMV cases than in villitis of unknown etiology (roughly 0.011 vs 0.001), which did not differ from controls. In villitis of unknown etiology, the expanded clones were largely private to each individual placenta, suggesting that there was no single initiating antigen. Villitis of unknown etiology placentae showed higher clonality than controls (median about 0.055 versus 0.0059, p=0.0025), indicating clonal expansion. Paraffin blocks contained small amounts of decidua, so some captured T cells, especially in controls, may have been decidual rather than villous infiltrates. Sequencing bulk tissue made it impossible to distinguish helper, regulatory or cytotoxic T cells or to tell maternal from fetal T cells, and the approach excluded gamma-delta receptors.

The CDR1 and CDR2 encoded by the germline V gene (reference sequence) are SEHNR and FQNEAQ. There are 12 amino acids in the CDR3, from cysteine to phenylalanine inclusive. Only CDR3 DNA is held: 36 bases, read in frame from base 1. V is clipped by 5 bases and J by 1 base, and the sequence between their germline boundaries is 4 bases long. Using the Amsterdam Criteria, researchers selected ten placentae that carried a pathological diagnosis of high-grade villitis of unknown etiology. Significantly higher gravidity and parity and more prior miscarriages were observed in mothers with villitis of unknown etiology than in the control and infectious villitis groups. Placentae were collected after delivery and underwent gross and histological evaluation before archival tissue selection. Five 10-micron scrolls were cut from each FFPE block, and DNA was then isolated using the AllPrep DNA/RNA FFPE Tissue kit. DNA concentration and purity were checked by NanoDrop, and RNA quality was assessed on a Bioanalyzer.

Comment on this clone: There is no known antigen for this receptor. Base qualities were left out, and no much larger clone turns up one base away.

TCR-beta CDR3 regions were amplified from genomic DNA with the immunoSEQ v4 bias-controlled multiplex PCR assay, run blinded to group allocation. To estimate the quantities of nucleated cells and T cells in each sample, reference gene primers were included together with the TCR-beta primers. Sequencing of the libraries was performed on an Illumina MiSeq with a 100-cycle paired-end protocol. The paper's processing steps were these. The immunoSEQ Analyzer software was used to calculate diversity and richness, with richness measured by iChao1 and clonality based on Pielou evenness and Shannon diversity (range 0-1, where higher values mean less diversity). CDR3 amino acid sequences together with V/J genes were queried against VDJdb for CMV, EBV and influenza A specificities, with confidence 3 and substitution 2 applied. The Morisita-Horn index was used to assess how much TCR-beta amino acid clonotypes overlapped between the villitis of unknown etiology, infectious villitis and control repertoires. Imported from immuneACCESS, the table was reduced by TCRdb to in-frame sequences with V and J called. These copies leave out some clones; in studies compared against another copy, an unresolved V gene accounts for under half, and the cause of the remainder is not known. The D gene and trimming were derived from the DNA, and the V and J assignments and clone size from that table. The sample table holds under 750 clones, of which 82% were seen once. Less than 20% of the sample lies in the top ten.

Recombination connected TRBV7-9 to TRBJ2-3; the D gene cannot be resolved reliably. The source is a human patient with villitis of unknown etiology; the placental T cells may come from both mother and fetus. The sample was placental tissue containing maternal and fetal cells. Read as DNA, the sequence is TGTGCCAGCAGCGAGGGCACAGATACGCAGTATTTT. It codes for CASSEGTDTQYF.